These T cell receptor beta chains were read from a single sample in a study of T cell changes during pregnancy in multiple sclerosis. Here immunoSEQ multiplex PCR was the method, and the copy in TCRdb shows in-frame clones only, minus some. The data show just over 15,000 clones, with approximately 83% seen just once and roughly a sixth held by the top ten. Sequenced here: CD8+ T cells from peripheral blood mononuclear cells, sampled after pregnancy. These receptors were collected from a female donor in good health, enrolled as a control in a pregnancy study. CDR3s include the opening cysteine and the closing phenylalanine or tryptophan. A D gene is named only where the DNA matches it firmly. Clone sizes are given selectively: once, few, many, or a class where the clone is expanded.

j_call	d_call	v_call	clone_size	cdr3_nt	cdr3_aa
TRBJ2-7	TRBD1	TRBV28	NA	TGTGCCAGCAGTTTAACCCGGACAGGGAGTAAGTACTTC	CASSLTRTGSKYF
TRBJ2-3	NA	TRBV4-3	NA	TGCGCCAGCAGCCAAGGCGTCCGGGATACGCAGTATTTT	CASSQGVRDTQYF
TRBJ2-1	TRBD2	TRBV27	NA	TGTGCCAGCAGTTTAAGACCCCCCAACCATGCGGGAGGGCCGCTATACAATGAGCAGTTCTTC	CASSLRPPNHAGGPLYNEQFF
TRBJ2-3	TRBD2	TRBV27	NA	TGTGCCAGCAGTTACTTGGGGCCTAGCGGGGGGACCCTCACAGATACGCAGTATTTT	CASSYLGPSGGTLTDTQYF
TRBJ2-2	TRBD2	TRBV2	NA	TGTGCCAGCAGTGTTCGAGCGGGGGGCCTGAACACCGGGGAGCTGTTTTTT	CASSVRAGGLNTGELFF
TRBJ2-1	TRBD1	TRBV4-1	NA	TGCGCCAGCAGCCGAGGACAGGGCGATTACAATGAGCAGTTCTTC	CASSRGQGDYNEQFF
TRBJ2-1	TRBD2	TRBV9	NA	TGTGCCAGCAGCGTAGAAGGGACTAGCGACAATGAGCAGTTCTTC	CASSVEGTSDNEQFF
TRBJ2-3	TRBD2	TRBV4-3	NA	TGCGCCAGCAGCCAAGGGCCTGGGCGGGGGGGAGGCGGCACAGATACGCAGTATTTT	CASSQGPGRGGGGTDTQYF
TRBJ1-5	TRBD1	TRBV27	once	TGTGCCAGCAGTTTATCCGGGACAGGGGGAGTAAATCAGCCCCAGCATTTT	CASSLSGTGGVNQPQHF
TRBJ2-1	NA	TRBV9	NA	TGTGCCAGCAGTCCACAGCGGGTGGGGGTAGCGTCCTACAATGAGCAGTTCTTC	CASSPQRVGVASYNEQFF
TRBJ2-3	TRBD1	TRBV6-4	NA	TGTGCCAGCAGTGCCCACCCGGGACAGGGGGGCACAGATACGCAGTATTTT	CASSAHPGQGGTDTQYF
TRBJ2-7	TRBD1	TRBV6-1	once	TGTGCCAGCAGTGAAAATGAAGGGGGCTTCTACGAGCAGTACTTC	CASSENEGGFYEQYF
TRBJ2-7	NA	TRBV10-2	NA	TGCGCCAGCAGTGAGTCTAGTGCTCACGAGCAGTACTTC	CASSESSAHEQYF
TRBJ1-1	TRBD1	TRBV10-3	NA	TGTGCCATCAGCCGGGACAGGGAGCTCCCTTGGAACACTGAAGCTTTCTTT	CAISRDRELPWNTEAFF
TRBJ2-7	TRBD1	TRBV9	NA	TGTGCCAGCAGCGTAGACACAGGGGGAGGCGAGCAGTACTTC	CASSVDTGGGEQYF
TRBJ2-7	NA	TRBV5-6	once	TGTGCCAGCAGCCCGGGAACTAACGAGCAGTACTTC	CASSPGTNEQYF
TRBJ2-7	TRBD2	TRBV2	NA	TGTGCCACCACCCCAGCGGGAGGCTACGAGCAGTACTTC	CATTPAGGYEQYF
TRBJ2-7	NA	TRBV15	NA	TGTGCCACCAGCAGAGGACACCGGGAGCCCCTCTACGAGCAGTACTTC	CATSRGHREPLYEQYF
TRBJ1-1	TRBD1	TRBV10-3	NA	TGTGCCATCACCCCAGGGACAGGTAACACTGAAGCTTTCTTT	CAITPGTGNTEAFF
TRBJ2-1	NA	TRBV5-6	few	TGTGCCAGCAGCTTGGGAGGCGGAGGCTCCTACAATGAGCAGTTCTTC	CASSLGGGGSYNEQFF
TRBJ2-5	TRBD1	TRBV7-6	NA	TGTGCCAGCAGCCTAACGTGGGACAGACAAGGGACCCAGTACTTC	CASSLTWDRQGTQYF
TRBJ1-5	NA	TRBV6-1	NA	TGTGCCAGCAGTGAAGGGGCAGATATTCAGCCCCAGCATTTT	CASSEGADIQPQHF
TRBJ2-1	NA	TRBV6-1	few	TGTGCCAGCAGTGAAGGAGAAGGGGGCAATGAGCAGTTCTTC	CASSEGEGGNEQFF